The 4 T cell receptor beta chains below come from one sample, sequenced in a study of CD8+ T cells in alopecia areata. In each case, RNA was isolated and then reverse transcribed into cDNA as the sequencing template. The repertoire was sequenced with immunoSEQ multiplex PCR; TCRdb's copy has only in-frame clones and lacks some. The table shows about 140,000 clones, with 51% occurring only once. The sample consisted of CD4+ T cells sorted from blood, taken at week 0. The source of these receptors is a human donor with alopecia areata.

Notes on this clone: The same CDR3 arises from other DNA sequences in this sample as well. The chain is built from TRBV29-1 and TRBJ1-2; 11 positions match TRBD1. The J segment lost 7 bases and the V segment lost 6 bases, leaving 4 bases of the junction unmatched. CDR3 length equals 12 residues. Germline-derived CDR1 and CDR2 are SQVTM and ANQGSEA. This CDR3 is CSVDGTGGGYTF. The CDR3 nucleotides read TGCAGCGTCGACGGGACAGGGGGTGGCTACACCTTC.

The CDR3 sequence is CASRPTEESTGELFF. CDR3 sequence (DNA): TGCGCCAGCAGACCGACGGAGGAAAGCACCGGGGAGCTGTTTTTT. The gene calls are TRBV5-1 and TRBJ2-2; D is perhaps TRBD2 (5 bases). Germline lookup yields CDR1 SGHRS and CDR2 YFSETQ. Trimming removed 5 bases from V and 4 bases from J, with 15 bases in between. The CDR3 consists of 15 residues.

The chain has TRBV5-6 and TRBJ1-1; D remains ambiguous. Trimming removed 3 bases from V and 1 base from J, with 7 bases in between. From germline, CDR1 is SGHDT and CDR2 YYEEEE. CDR3 size: 13 residues. The CDR3 loop is CASSSSSNTEAFF. DNA of the CDR3: TGTGCCAGCAGCTCCTCATCGAACACTGAAGCTTTCTTT.

The chain has TRBV15 and TRBJ2-5; D is possibly TRBD1 (5 bases). Germline assignment: CDR1 LNHNV and CDR2 YYDKDF (reference sequence). This CDR3 comprises 16 residues. V shed 1 base and J shed 0 bases, with 12 bases lying between them. The CDR3: CATSRGASGYQETQYF. The DNA for the CDR3 is TGTGCCACCAGCAGAGGAGCGTCAGGGTACCAAGAGACCCAGTACTTC.